Listed below are T cell receptor beta chains from one sample, sequenced in a study of blood T cells in healthy people across ages. TCRdb passed the 5' RACE reads through MiXCR, listing each CDR3 protein once. The table has roughly 2 million distinct CDR3 sequences, roughly 52% seen once. The sequenced sample consisted of blood. The source is a woman between 35 and 50 years old in good health. Both conserved end residues are part of each CDR3. Fields, in order: D gene, clone size, J gene, V gene, CDR3 DNA, CDR3 protein. The D gene is left open where the match is weak. Where a row states a size, it is once, few, many or the class of an expanded clone; other rows omit it.

TRBD2 . TRBJ2-3 TRBV12-3/TRBV12-4 TGTGCCAGCAGGAATAGCGGGCCTACAGATACGCAGTATTTT CASRNSGPTDTQYF
TRBD1 few TRBJ1-2 TRBV29-1 TGCAGCGCCGGGACAGGGGGACACTATGGCTACACCTTC CSAGTGGHYGYTF
TRBD1 few TRBJ2-3 TRBV24-1 TGTGCCACCAGTGATTTAAAGGCAAGGACAGGACCCTTGTATACGCAGTATTTT CATSDLKARTGPLYTQYF
. . TRBJ1-6 TRBV28 TGTGCCAGCAGTTTTCGGGCCGAGAATTCACCCCTCCACTTT CASSFRAENSPLHF
TRBD1 . TRBJ2-7 TRBV13 TGTGCCAGCAGCCCCCGGGACAGGGCCATATCCTGCGAGCAGTACTTC CASSPRDRAISCEQYF
. . TRBJ1-2 TRBV5-1 TGCGCCAGCAGCTTGGGGGACGACCATGGCTACACCTTC CASSLGDDHGYTF
. . TRBJ2-3 TRBV7-6 TGTGCCAGCAGCTTTATGACAGGTGAAGCGGATACGCAGTATTTT CASSFMTGEADTQYF
. . TRBJ1-2 TRBV27 TGTGCCAGCAGTTTATCGATGGGACAAGACGGGAGGAACTATGGCTACACCTTC CASSLSMGQDGRNYGYTF
TRBD2 many TRBJ2-1 TRBV18 TGTGCCAGCTCACCGAGCGGGAGCTCCTACAATGAGCAGTTCTTC CASSPSGSSYNEQFF
TRBD2 few TRBJ2-5 TRBV7-2 TGTGCCAGCAGCTTGTCCCGACTAGCGGCCCCCCGGGTAGAAGAGACCCAGTACTTC CASSLSRLAAPRVEETQYF
. . TRBJ1-2 TRBV3-1 TGTGCCAGCAGCCAACCCCTCGGGGACGGACCTCCCTATGGCTACACCTTC CASSQPLGDGPPYGYTF
TRBD2 once TRBJ2-7 TRBV5-5 TGTGCCAGCAGCTCGAGTACTAGCGGGCTCTACTCCTACGAGCAGTACTTC CASSSSTSGLYSYEQYF
TRBD1 . TRBJ2-7 TRBV6-2/TRBV6-3 TGTGCCAGCAGTTACCCAAGGAAAAGGGGGCCTGGGCAGTACTTC CASSYPRKRGPGQYF
TRBD1 many TRBJ1-5 TRBV24-1 TGTGCCACCAGTGACCCGACAGGGAGTAATCAGCCCCAGCATTTT CATSDPTGSNQPQHF
. . TRBJ1-2 TRBV28 TGTGCCAGCAGAAACATTGCACCAGGGAACTATGGCTACACCTTC CASRNIAPGNYGYTF
TRBD2 . TRBJ2-3 TRBV20-1 TGCAGTGCTAGAGCCGCACCCGGGACTAGCGCTTTATTACGCCCCACAGATACGCAGTATTTT CSARAAPGTSALLRPTDTQYF
. . TRBJ2-5 TRBV2 TGTGCCAGCGTCGAAGGGGTAGAGACCCAGTACTTC CASVEGVETQYF
. . TRBJ2-2 TRBV29-1 TGCAGCGCTAAGGGACCCACGAACACCGGGGAACTGTTTTTT CSAKGPTNTGELFF
. few TRBJ2-6 TRBV18 TGTGCCAGCTCACTTACGACCCTCTCTGGGGCCAACGTCCTGACTTTC CASSLTTLSGANVLTF
. few TRBJ2-3 TRBV7-3 TGTGCCAGCAGCTCAAGAGGGACTTCCCTACCCACCACAGATACGCAGTATTTT CASSSRGTSLPTTDTQYF
. few TRBJ1-2 TRBV20-1 TGCAGTGCTACAGACGGCCTTGAGGGCTACACCTTC CSATDGLEGYTF
TRBD1 . TRBJ2-1 TRBV29-1 TGCAGCGTCACACCAAGCCACAGGGGGACCTACAATGAGCAGTTCTTC CSVTPSHRGTYNEQFF
. . TRBJ2-3 TRBV9 TGTGCCAGCCGCCCATCCGGGGGCGCTAGCACAGATACGCAGTATTTT CASRPSGGASTDTQYF
. . TRBJ2-5 TRBV24-1 TGTGCCACCAGTGACCCATTTCATGGAGGGGAGACCCAGTACTTC CATSDPFHGGETQYF
TRBD1 . TRBJ1-2 TRBV6-6 TGTGCCAGCAGTTCGAGGACAGGGGTGTTCTATGGCTACACCTTC CASSSRTGVFYGYTF
TRBD2 . TRBJ2-5 TRBV20-1 TGCAGTGCTTCCCAACTAGCGGGTGAGACCCAGTACTTC CSASQLAGETQYF
. . TRBJ1-1 TRBV5-1 TGCGCCAGCAGCACACCTCAAGGGGGCACTGAAGCTTTCTTT CASSTPQGGTEAFF
TRBD1 . TRBJ2-5 TRBV7-2 TGTGCCAGCCATAACAGGGGTAGGACCCAGTACTTC CASHNRGRTQYF
. few TRBJ2-5 TRBV6-2/TRBV6-3 TGTGCCAGCAGCCCCCCGGGGAATAGACAAGAGACCCAGTACTTC CASSPPGNRQETQYF
. . TRBJ1-1 TRBV7-9 TGTGCCAGCAGCTTAGAAGGGTCGGCCACTGAAGCTTTCTTT CASSLEGSATEAFF
. . TRBJ2-5 TRBV6-2/TRBV6-3 TGTGCCAGCAGCCGACCTCCCCAAGAGACCCAGTACTTC CASSRPPQETQYF
TRBD1 few TRBJ1-1 TRBV4-2 TGTGCCAGCAGCCATGGGACAGGCCGATACATGAACACTGAAGCTTTCTTT CASSHGTGRYMNTEAFF
TRBD2 many TRBJ2-7 TRBV9 TGTGCCAGCAGCGGAAGCGGGGTTGGTTACGAGCAGTACTTC CASSGSGVGYEQYF
. . TRBJ1-2 TRBV7-2 TGTGCCAGCAGCCGCAACGTACAAGCGCACGACTACACCTTC CASSRNVQAHDYTF
TRBD2 few TRBJ2-5 TRBV4-2 TGTGCCAGCGGAGTGTCGGGGGAGGGAGAGACCCAGTACTTC CASGVSGEGETQYF
TRBD2 . TRBJ2-5 TRBV2 TGTGCCAGCAGAGAGTTTACTAGCGGGGGAGAGACCCAGTACTTC CASREFTSGGETQYF
TRBD2 few TRBJ2-3 TRBV5-1 TGCGCCAGCAGGCGGCTAGCGGGGGATTTAGATACGCAGTATTTT CASRRLAGDLDTQYF
. few TRBJ2-3 TRBV24-1 TGTGCCACCAGCCCCCATTATGGGGGGTGGACAGATACGCAGTATTTT CATSPHYGGWTDTQYF
TRBD1 . TRBJ2-7 TRBV6-6 TGTGCCAGCATGCTAGGGGGGACAGGGGGCTCCGAGCAGTACTTC CASMLGGTGGSEQYF
. . TRBJ2-7 TRBV11-2 TGTGCCAGCAGCTCGGACGCGGCGAGGAGCTCCTACGAGCAGTACTTC CASSSDAARSSYEQYF
. . TRBJ2-7 TRBV6-5 TGTGCCAGCAGTAACGACAGGTCCGGCATGTACTTC CASSNDRSGMYF
. . TRBJ2-5 TRBV2 TGTGCCACCCACAGGCGGTTGGCCCAAGAGACCCAGTACTTC CATHRRLAQETQYF
TRBD2 . TRBJ2-1 TRBV20-1 TGCAGTGCTAGTGGATGGCGGGGGGGCAACAATGAGCAGTTCTTC CSASGWRGGNNEQFF
TRBD1 few TRBJ2-7 TRBV6-5 TGTGCCAGCAGTTACGACAGGGTCTCCTACGAGCAGTACTTC CASSYDRVSYEQYF
. once TRBJ2-3 TRBV11-2 TGTGCCAGCGGCTCGAACAGAGATACGCAGTATTTT CASGSNRDTQYF
. . TRBJ2-7 TRBV4-3 TGCGCCAGCAGCCAAGACCCTCAGAGGTCCAACAATGAGCAGTACTTC CASSQDPQRSNNEQYF
. few TRBJ2-3 TRBV4-3 TGCGCCAGCAGCCCCGAGGGGTTCTACACAGATACGCAGTATTTT CASSPEGFYTDTQYF
. . TRBJ2-1 TRBV20-1 TGCAGTGCCCACCAAACCGGGACCTATGAGCAGTTCTTC CSAHQTGTYEQFF
TRBD2 once TRBJ2-3 TRBV12-3/TRBV12-4 TGTGCCAGCAGTACCACGTTACTAGCGGGGAGCACAGATACGCAGTATTTT CASSTTLLAGSTDTQYF
. . TRBJ2-2 TRBV12-3/TRBV12-4 TGTGCCAGTTCAACAGGCAGAAGCACCGGGGAGCTGTTTTTT CASSTGRSTGELFF
. few TRBJ2-7 TRBV6-2/TRBV6-3 TGTGCCAGCATCGAGCCAGGGGGGAGATACTACGAGCAGTACTTC CASIEPGGRYYEQYF
. . TRBJ1-2 TRBV9 TGTGCCAGCAGCTCCTCGGAGCATGGCTACACCTTC CASSSSEHGYTF
. once TRBJ2-3 TRBV27 TGTGCCAGCCGCCCTTACCCAATAATAGGGGGCACAGATACGCAGTATTTT CASRPYPIIGGTDTQYF